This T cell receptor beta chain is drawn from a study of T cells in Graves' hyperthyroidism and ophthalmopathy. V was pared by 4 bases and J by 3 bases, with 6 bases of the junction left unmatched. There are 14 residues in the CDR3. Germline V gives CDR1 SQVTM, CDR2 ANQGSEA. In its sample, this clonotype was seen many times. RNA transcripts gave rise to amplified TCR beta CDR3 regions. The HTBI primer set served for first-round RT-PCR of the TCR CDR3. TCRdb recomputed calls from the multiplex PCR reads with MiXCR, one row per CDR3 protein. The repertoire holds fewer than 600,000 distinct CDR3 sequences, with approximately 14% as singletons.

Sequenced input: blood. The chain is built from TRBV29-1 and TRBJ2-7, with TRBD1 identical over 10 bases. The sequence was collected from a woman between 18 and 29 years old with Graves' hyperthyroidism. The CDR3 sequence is CSVGRGDRGYEQYF. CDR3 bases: TGCAGCGTTGGCAGGGGGGACAGGGGCTACGAGCAGTACTTC.